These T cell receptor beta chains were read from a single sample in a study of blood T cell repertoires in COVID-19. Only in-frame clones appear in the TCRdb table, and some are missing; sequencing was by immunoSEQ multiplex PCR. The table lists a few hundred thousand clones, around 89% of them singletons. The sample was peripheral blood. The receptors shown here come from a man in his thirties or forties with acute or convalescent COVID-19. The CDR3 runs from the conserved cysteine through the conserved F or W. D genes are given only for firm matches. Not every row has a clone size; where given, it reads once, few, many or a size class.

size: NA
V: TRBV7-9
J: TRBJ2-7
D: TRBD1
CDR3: CASSRGTDHEQYF
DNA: TGTGCCAGCAGCAGAGGGACAGATCACGAGCAGTACTTC

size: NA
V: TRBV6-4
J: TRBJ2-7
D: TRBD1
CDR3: CAGNRGQATYEQYF
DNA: TGTGCCGGAAACCGGGGACAGGCTACCTACGAGCAGTACTTC

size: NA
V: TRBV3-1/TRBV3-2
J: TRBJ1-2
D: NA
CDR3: CASSQESGGGYTF
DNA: TGTGCCAGCAGCCAAGAATCGGGAGGTGGCTACACCTTC

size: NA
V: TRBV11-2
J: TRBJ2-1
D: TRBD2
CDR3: CASSSEWLAGGVFEQFF
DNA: TGTGCCAGCAGCTCCGAATGGCTAGCGGGGGGGGTATTTGAGCAGTTCTTC

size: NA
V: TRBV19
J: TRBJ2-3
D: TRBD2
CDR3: CASSGRAGTDTQYF
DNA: TGTGCCAGTAGCGGGAGGGCCGGGACAGATACGCAGTATTTT

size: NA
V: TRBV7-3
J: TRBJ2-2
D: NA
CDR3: CASSLGTGKATGELFF
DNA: TGTGCCAGCAGCTTAGGTACAGGGAAGGCGACCGGGGAGCTGTTTTTT

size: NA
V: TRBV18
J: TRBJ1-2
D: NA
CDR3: CASSSGLRDYGYTF
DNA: TGTGCCAGCTCATCGGGACTAAGGGACTATGGCTACACCTTC

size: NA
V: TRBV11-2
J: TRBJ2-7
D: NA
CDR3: CASSLAPVSYEQYF
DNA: TGTGCCAGCAGCTTAGCGCCGGTCTCCTACGAGCAGTACTTC

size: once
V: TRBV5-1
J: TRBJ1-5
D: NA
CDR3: CASSPRWGDNQPQHF
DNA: TGCGCCAGCAGTCCCCGTTGGGGAGACAATCAGCCCCAGCATTTT

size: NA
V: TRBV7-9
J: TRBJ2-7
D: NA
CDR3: CASSSGPGYEQYF
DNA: TGTGCCAGCAGCTCAGGGCCAGGCTACGAGCAGTACTTC

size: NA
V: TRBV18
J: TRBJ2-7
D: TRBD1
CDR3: CASSPLGQGEEQYF
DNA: TGTGCCAGCTCACCATTGGGACAGGGGGAAGAGCAGTACTTC

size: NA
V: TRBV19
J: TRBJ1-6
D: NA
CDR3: CASSIRNSPLHF
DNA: TGTGCCAGTAGTATCAGGAATTCACCCCTCCACTTT

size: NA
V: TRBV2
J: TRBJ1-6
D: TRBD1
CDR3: CASSDLGQGSSPLHF
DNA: TGTGCCAGCAGTGACTTGGGACAGGGGTCTTCACCCCTCCACTTT

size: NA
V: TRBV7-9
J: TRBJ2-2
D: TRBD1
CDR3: CASSSLTGVTGELFF
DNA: TGTGCCAGCAGCTCCCTCACAGGGGTCACCGGGGAGCTGTTTTTT

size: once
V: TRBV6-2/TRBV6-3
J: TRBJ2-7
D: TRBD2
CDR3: CASSQEKRGVPYEQYF
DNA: TGTGCCAGCAGCCAAGAGAAGCGGGGGGTACCCTACGAGCAGTACTTC

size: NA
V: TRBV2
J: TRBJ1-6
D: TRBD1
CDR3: CACTRTGRSPLHF
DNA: TGTGCCTGCACGAGGACAGGGCGGTCACCCCTCCACTTT

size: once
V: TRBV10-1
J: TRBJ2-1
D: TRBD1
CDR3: CASSESGTGGNEQFF
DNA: TGCGCCAGCAGTGAATCTGGGACAGGGGGCAATGAGCAGTTCTTC

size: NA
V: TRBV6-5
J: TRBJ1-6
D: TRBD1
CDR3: CASSDRADSPLHF
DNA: TGTGCCAGCAGCGACAGGGCCGATTCACCCCTCCACTTT

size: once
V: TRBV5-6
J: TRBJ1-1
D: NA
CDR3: CASSLGGVAEAFF
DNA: TGTGCCAGCAGCTTGGGCGGGGTTGCTGAAGCTTTCTTT

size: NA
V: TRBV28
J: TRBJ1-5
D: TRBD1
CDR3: CASGTAPLAQHF
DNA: TGTGCCAGCGGGACAGCCCCATTGGCCCAGCATTTT

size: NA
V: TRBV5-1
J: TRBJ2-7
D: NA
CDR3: CASSRRDSYEQYF
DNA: TGCGCCAGCAGCCGCCGGGACTCCTACGAGCAGTACTTC

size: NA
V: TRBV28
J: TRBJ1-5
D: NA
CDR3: CASSFGRGNQPQHF
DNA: TGTGCCAGCAGTTTCGGCAGGGGAAACCAGCCCCAGCATTTT

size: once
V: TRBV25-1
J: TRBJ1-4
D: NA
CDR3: CASSHIGTSHEKLFF
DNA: TGTGCCAGCAGTCACATAGGGACATCCCATGAAAAACTGTTTTTT

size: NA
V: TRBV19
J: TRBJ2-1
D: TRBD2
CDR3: CASSMASGYNEQFF
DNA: TGTGCCAGTAGTATGGCTAGCGGGTACAATGAGCAGTTCTTC

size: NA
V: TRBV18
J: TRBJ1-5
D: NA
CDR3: CASSPGQGNQPQHF
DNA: TGTGCCAGCTCACCGGGGCAGGGGAATCAGCCCCAGCATTTT

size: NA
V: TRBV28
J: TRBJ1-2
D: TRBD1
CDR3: CASRQTGTGPYGYTF
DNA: TGTGCCAGCAGACAGACCGGGACAGGCCCCTATGGCTACACCTTC

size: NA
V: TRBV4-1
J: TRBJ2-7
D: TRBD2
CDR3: CASSQVAGGNEQYF
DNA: TGCGCCAGCAGCCAAGTAGCGGGAGGTAACGAGCAGTACTTC

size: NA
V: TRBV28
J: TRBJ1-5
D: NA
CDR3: CASSSGYFNQPQHF
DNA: TGTGCCAGCAGTTCGGGTTATTTTAATCAGCCCCAGCATTTT

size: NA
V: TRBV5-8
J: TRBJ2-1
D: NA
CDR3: CASSFLSGVEQFF
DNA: TGTGCCAGCAGCTTTTTAAGCGGCGTTGAGCAGTTCTTC